This TCR beta chain appears in the sequencing data of a study of tumor-infiltrating lymphocytes in localized non-small cell lung cancer. The ends were cut back, 4 bases at V and 1 base at J, with 12 bases in the middle. CDR1 is MNHEY and CDR2 is SMNVEV in the germline V gene (reference sequence). The CDR3 is 15 amino acids. The repertoire was sequenced with immunoSEQ multiplex PCR; TCRdb's copy has only in-frame clones and lacks some. Of 15,000 to 20,000 clones in the sample, 65% to 85% were seen once. Study-wide points: T-cell fraction did not differ between immunotypes IM1 and IM2. No link was found between tumor T-cell fraction and recurrence-free survival.

A word on this clone: The antigen is unknown.

The clonotype was recovered from a human donor with non-small cell lung cancer. The sample was lung tumor tissue. This rearrangement joins TRBV27 to TRBJ2-3, with D uncertain. CDR3 amino acids: CASSSLLGGTDTQYF. The CDR3 coding sequence is TGTGCCAGCAGTTCCCTCCTTGGGGGCACAGATACGCAGTATTTT.